The 8 T cell receptor beta chains given below trace back to one sample, sequenced in a study of blood T cells in healthy people across ages. Primed by a sample-barcoded 5' primer and a J-beta primer mix, a second PCR proceeded for roughly 7 to 11 cycles. TCRdb re-called the 5' RACE reads with MiXCR, one entry per CDR3 protein. The sample contains about 1.4 million distinct CDR3 sequences, approximately 59% of which appear only once. The sample consisted of blood. The origin of the receptors is a man aged 18 to 30 in good health.

This chain joins TRBV5-6 and TRBJ2-7; D possibly matches TRBD1 or TRBD2 (5 bases each). The CDR3 is made up of 16 amino acids. From germline, CDR1 is SGHDT and CDR2 YYEEEE. Trimming cost V 3 bases and J 1 base, with 17 bases left between them. The CDR3 region has the DNA TGTGCCAGCAGCTCGATCCGGGACCAGTTTTCCTACGAGCAGTACTTC. Translation gives CASSSIRDQFSYEQYF.

This clonotype occurred a few times. J is TRBJ2-1 and V is TRBV7-9; D possibly corresponds to TRBD2 (6 bases). Trimming left V 1 base short and J 6 bases short, with 22 bases between. CDR3 size: 18 residues. Germline CDR1 SEHNR, CDR2 FQNEAQ (reference sequence). CDR3 DNA: TGTGCCAGCAGCTTAGGAATATCTAGGGAGGAACCGCCCAATGAGCAGTTCTTC. This translates into CASSLGISREEPPNEQFF.

This clonotype was observed a few times. This chain links TRBV4-1 with TRBJ2-7; TRBD2 matches 11 bases. This CDR3 has 15 amino acids. Germline lookup yields CDR1 MGHRA and CDR2 YSYEKL. Trimming cost V 6 bases and J 3 bases; bases outside gene matches: 7. The CDR3 loop is CASRPGLAEIYEQYF. The CDR3 DNA is TGCGCCAGCAGGCCGGGACTAGCGGAGATCTACGAGCAGTACTTC.

This rearrangement joins TRBV4-1 to TRBJ2-3; TRBD2 aligns across 11 bases. This CDR3 region has 17 residues. Unmatched junction bases numbered 11, after V lost 3 bases and J lost 6 bases. CDR1 is MGHRA and CDR2 is YSYEKL in the germline V gene. The CDR3 region is CASSHPNSGRAGDTQYF. For the CDR3, the DNA is TGCGCCAGCAGCCACCCGAATAGCGGGAGGGCCGGGGATACGCAGTATTTT.

This clonotype was observed once. This rearrangement joins TRBV2 to TRBJ2-7; D ambiguous. Trimming stripped 6 bases from V and 3 bases from J, with 9 bases between. The CDR3 runs to 12 residues. Germline-derived CDR1 and CDR2 are SNHLY and FYNNEI. The CDR3 is CASRITYYEQYF. CDR3 nucleotide sequence: TGTGCCAGCAGGATAACTTACTACGAGCAGTACTTC. Complete variable domain (other parts from reference TRBV2 and TRBJ2-7): EPEVTQTPSHQVTQMGQEVILRCVPISNHLYFYWYRQILGQKVEFLVSFYNNEISEKSEIFDDQFSVERPDGSNFTLKIRSTKLEDSAMYFCASRITYYEQYFGPGTRLTVT.

The V gene is TRBV6-2 or TRBV6-3, the J gene TRBJ2-7, with TRBD1 matching 8 bases. CDR1 is MNHEY and CDR2 is SVGEGT in the germline V gene. The CDR3 sequence is 14 residues long. Trimming removed 6 bases from V and 2 bases from J; junction bases left unmatched: 6. CDR3: CASSKQGVTYEQYF. The CDR3 coding sequence is TGTGCCAGCAGCAAACAGGGGGTAACCTACGAGCAGTACTTC.

The rearrangement joins TRBV6-6 to TRBJ1-5; D call uncertain. V was trimmed by 2 bases and J by 6 bases, leaving 8 bases between them. The V gene's germline CDR1 is MNHNY and CDR2 SVGAGI (reference sequence). The CDR3 extends over 13 amino acids. The CDR3 loop reads CASSYVGGQPQHF. The CDR3 DNA reads as TGTGCCAGCAGTTACGTGGGTGGTCAGCCCCAGCATTTT.

The chain combines TRBV29-1 with TRBJ2-1, with a tentative D call TRBD2 (5 bases). CDR1 and CDR2 (germline): SQVTM, ANQGSEA. Trimming cost V 2 bases and J 8 bases, with 13 bases left between them. This CDR3 region has 13 residues. CDR3 loop: CSVEPASSDEQFF. The CDR3 nucleotides read TGCAGCGTTGAACCGGCTAGCTCGGATGAGCAGTTCTTC.